What follows are 9 T cell receptor beta chains derived from one specimen sequenced in a study of shared clonotypes between healthy human individuals (TCRdb year 2020). Library preparation employed the immunoSEQ multiplex PCR assay. Held by TCRdb, this immuneACCESS table contains in-frame sequences only and omits some clones. Under half of the omission traces to an unresolved V gene where checked; the cause of the rest is unknown. Across this sample there are around 2,000,000 clones, with 95% seen only once. The ten largest clonotypes hold approximately 0.13% of the sample. The source material was naive CD4+ T cells sorted from blood. What this sample's cell subset or site label stands for: CD45RA+ positively selected. The receptors derive from a man aged 18 to 30 in good health.

The chain joins TRBV4-3 to TRBJ2-2, with unresolved D. The CDR3 covers 14 residues. Germline V gene data show CDR1 as LGHNA and CDR2 as YSLEER. Deletions cut 6 bases from V and 0 bases from J, with 8 bases between. The CDR3 region is CASRAWSNTGELFF. For the CDR3, the DNA is TGCGCCAGCAGAGCGTGGTCGAACACCGGGGAGCTGTTTTTT.

This chain joins TRBV6-6 and TRBJ1-5, with D possibly being TRBD1 (5 bases). The V end was cut by 6 bases, the J end by 2 bases, with 17 bases between. This CDR3 has 16 amino acids. Germline V gene lookup returns CDR1 MNHNY and CDR2 SVGAGI (reference sequence). CDR3 bases: TGTGCCAGCAGCCACGGCGGGGCAGTTGGCAATCAGCCCCAGCATTTT. Protein: CASSHGGAVGNQPQHF.

The chain has TRBV30 and TRBJ2-7; a weak D match, TRBD2 (5 bases). This CDR3 spans 11 amino acids. Trimming shortened V by 1 base and J by 7 bases, and 8 bases separated the two germline ends. The germline CDR1 and CDR2 sequences are GTSNPN and SVGIG (reference sequence). CDR3 nucleotides: TGTGCCTGGAGTGCTGGGAGTGAGCAGTACTTC. It encodes CAWSAGSEQYF.

The chain joins TRBV4-3 to TRBJ2-7; 13 bases align to TRBD2. Germline loops: CDR1 LGHNA, CDR2 YSLEER. The J segment lost 0 bases and the V segment lost 0 bases, leaving 11 bases of the junction unmatched. This CDR3 has 20 residues. The CDR3 here is CASSQERGGLAGFASYEQYF. CDR3 sequence (DNA): TGCGCCAGCAGCCAAGAGAGGGGGGGACTAGCGGGATTCGCCTCCTACGAGCAGTACTTC.

The chain combines TRBV7-9 with TRBJ2-2; D ambiguous. The CDR3 consists of 15 residues. Germline V lookup: CDR1 SEHNR, CDR2 FQNEAQ (reference sequence). V was clipped by 4 bases and J by 3 bases, with 12 bases between them. The CDR3 DNA is TGTGCCAGCAGCTCCGCGCGGCCATACACCGGGGAGCTGTTTTTT. Translation gives CASSSARPYTGELFF.

The chain carries TRBV11-2 and TRBJ2-7; 11 bases fit TRBD2. Trimming removed 4 bases from V and 9 bases from J; junction bases left unmatched: 8. Germline values: CDR1 SGHAT, CDR2 FQNNGV. The CDR3 sequence is 14 residues long. CDR3 nucleotide sequence: TGTGCCAGCAGCTCCACCGGGACTAGCGGTCTGCAGTACTTC. It codes for CASSSTGTSGLQYF.

This chain connects TRBV7-8 to TRBJ2-5, with 7 bases aligning to TRBD1. The trim removed 5 bases at V and 3 bases at J, leaving 12 bases unmatched. Germline loops: CDR1 SGHVS, CDR2 FQNEAQ. This CDR3 region has 16 residues. CDR3 DNA: TGTGCCAGCAGCCAACTACCTGGACAGGAGGAAGAGACCCAGTACTTC. This translates into CASSQLPGQEEETQYF.

The chain is built from TRBV9 and TRBJ2-3, with 7 nucleotides matching TRBD2. The CDR3 is made up of 17 amino acids. With V trimmed by 4 bases and J by 0 bases, 11 bases remained unmatched. Germline V gene lookup returns CDR1 SGDLS and CDR2 YYNGEE. DNA of the CDR3: TGTGCCAGCAGCCCCCGGGGGGTCAGGAGGAGCACAGATACGCAGTATTTT. Its translation: CASSPRGVRRSTDTQYF.

This clone was seen a single time. Within the sample, other DNA sequences also encode this same CDR3. This rearrangement joins TRBV11-3 to TRBJ2-2, with D maybe TRBD1 (6 bases). CDR1 is SGHNT and CDR2 is YENEEA in the germline V gene. Trimming took 5 bases from V and 5 from J, leaving 12 bases between them. CDR3 length: 14 residues. CDR3 DNA: TGTGCCAGCAGCCCCCCGACAGGAACCGGGGAGCTGTTTTTT. Its protein is CASSPPTGTGELFF. Full variable domain (missing parts from reference TRBV11-3 and TRBJ2-2): EAGVVQSPRYKIIEKKQPVAFWCNPISGHNTLYWYLQNLGQGPELLIRYENEEAVDDSQLPKDRFSAERLKGVDSTLKIQPAELGDSAVYLCASSPPTGTGELFFGEGSRLTVL.